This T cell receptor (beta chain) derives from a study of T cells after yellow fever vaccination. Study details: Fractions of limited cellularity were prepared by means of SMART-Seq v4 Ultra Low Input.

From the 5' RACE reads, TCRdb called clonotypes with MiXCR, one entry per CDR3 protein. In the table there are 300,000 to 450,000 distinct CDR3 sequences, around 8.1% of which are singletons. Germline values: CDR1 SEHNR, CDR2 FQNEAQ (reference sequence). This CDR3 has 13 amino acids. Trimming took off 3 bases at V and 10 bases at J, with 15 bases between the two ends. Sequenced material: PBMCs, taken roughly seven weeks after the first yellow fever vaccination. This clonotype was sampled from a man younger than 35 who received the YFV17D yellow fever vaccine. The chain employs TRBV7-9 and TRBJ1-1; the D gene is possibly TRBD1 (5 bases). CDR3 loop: CASSFRPGVRAFF. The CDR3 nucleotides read TGTGCCAGCAGCTTTCGTCCGGGGGTAAGAGCTTTCTTT.